A selection of T cell receptor beta chains follows, all from one sample in a study of cytomegalovirus exposure and HLA in healthy donors. Assay used: immunoSEQ multiplex PCR; TCRdb lists only in-frame clones, some missing. Among about 140,000 clones listed, about 80% were seen once. Specimen: PBMCs. The receptors were gathered from a male donor in good health and CMV-seropositive. The CDR3 runs from the conserved cysteine through the conserved F or W. Fields, in order: V gene, D gene, J gene, clone size, CDR3 DNA, CDR3 protein. A D gene is named only where the DNA matches it firmly. Size tells how often a clone was seen (once, few, many) or the class of an expanded clone, and some rows leave it out.

v_call: TRBV27; d_call: TRBD2; j_call: TRBJ2-5; clone_size: .; cdr3_nt: TGTGCCAGCAGTTTAACCGGGACTAGCGGACTAGAGACCCAGTACTTC; cdr3_aa: CASSLTGTSGLETQYF
v_call: TRBV18; d_call: .; j_call: TRBJ2-2; clone_size: .; cdr3_nt: TGTGCCAGCTCACCGCCTAGCTCGGGCGGGGAGCTGTTTTTT; cdr3_aa: CASSPPSSGGELFF
v_call: TRBV6-1; d_call: .; j_call: TRBJ1-2; clone_size: once; cdr3_nt: TGTGCCAGCAGTGAAGAAAGCGGCCTTATCTATGGCTACACCTTC; cdr3_aa: CASSEESGLIYGYTF
v_call: TRBV4-2; d_call: TRBD1; j_call: TRBJ2-3; clone_size: .; cdr3_nt: TGTGCCAGCAGCCAGGAAAGGACAGGGGCACACACAAATACGCAGTATTTT; cdr3_aa: CASSQERTGAHTNTQYF
v_call: TRBV6-4; d_call: TRBD2; j_call: TRBJ2-3; clone_size: .; cdr3_nt: TGTGCCAGCAGTGAAGCTAGCGGGAGCCCAGATACGCAGTATTTT; cdr3_aa: CASSEASGSPDTQYF
v_call: TRBV19; d_call: .; j_call: TRBJ2-5; clone_size: .; cdr3_nt: TGTGCCAGTAGTATAGGTACCGCTAAAGAGACCCAGTACTTC; cdr3_aa: CASSIGTAKETQYF
v_call: TRBV11-3; d_call: TRBD1; j_call: TRBJ2-1; clone_size: .; cdr3_nt: TGTGCCAGCAGCCAATCCGGGACAGGGGCGAGGCATGAGCAGTTCTTC; cdr3_aa: CASSQSGTGARHEQFF
v_call: TRBV5-8; d_call: .; j_call: TRBJ1-1; clone_size: once; cdr3_nt: TGTGCCAGCCAAATACAGAATATGAACACTGAAGCTTTCTTT; cdr3_aa: CASQIQNMNTEAFF
v_call: TRBV7-9; d_call: TRBD2; j_call: TRBJ2-1; clone_size: .; cdr3_nt: TGTGCCAGCAGCCGGACTAGCGGGAGCCTCACCCACTCCTACAATGAGCAGTTCTTC; cdr3_aa: CASSRTSGSLTHSYNEQFF
v_call: TRBV5-8; d_call: TRBD1; j_call: TRBJ1-1; clone_size: .; cdr3_nt: TGTGCCAGCAGCTTGGGCCATCCGGGACAGGTGAACACTGAAGCTTTCTTT; cdr3_aa: CASSLGHPGQVNTEAFF
v_call: TRBV27; d_call: TRBD1; j_call: TRBJ2-3; clone_size: .; cdr3_nt: TGTGCCAGCAGTTTAGACAGGGATGTTTGGGCAGATACGCAGTATTTT; cdr3_aa: CASSLDRDVWADTQYF
v_call: TRBV9; d_call: TRBD1; j_call: TRBJ1-4; clone_size: .; cdr3_nt: TGTGCCAGCAGCGTAGACAGGGGAGTTCTTGAAAAACTGTTTTTT; cdr3_aa: CASSVDRGVLEKLFF